This T cell receptor beta chain is from a study of blood T cell repertoires in COVID-19. The overall study: Whether acute or convalescent, the COVID-19 samples came from the United States, Italy and Spain. T cells, B-cell-depleted T cells, or PBMCs provided the cDNA or gDNA that served as material.

Germline values: CDR1 KGHSH, CDR2 LQKENI. V lost 3 bases and J lost 1, with 9 bases in between. This CDR3 is built from 14 residues. The authors' processing: It was from reference gene primer amplification that nucleated cell counts were estimated. Repertoires were generated with immunoSEQ multiplex PCR, while TCRdb's copy carries only in-frame clones and drops some. That table gives V, J and clone size, and the DNA gave D and trimming. The sample includes about 140,000 clones, 84% of them seen just once. The sequence was collected from a woman of 80 years or more in a cohort sampled during active or convalescent COVID-19. The chain is built from TRBV18 and TRBJ2-5; D gene unclear. The sample was peripheral blood. The CDR3 region has the DNA TGTGCCAGCTCACCGCCGGTGTCCCAAGAGACCCAGTACTTC. Amino acids: CASSPPVSQETQYF.